This entry is about one TCR beta chain. Its antigen is not yet known. Base qualities are not provided; no much larger clone lies one nucleotide away. To prepare the library, multiplex PCR was applied. Sequencing instrument: Illumina HiSeq 4000. To build TCR beta libraries, CDR3 regions were amplified by Arm-PCR using iRepertoire HTBI primers. Gel purification was performed on PCR products prior to sequencing. As for the authors' bioinformatics: Across samples, 60 to 80 TRBV and 15 or so TRBJ segments were identified and used for gene usage analysis of CDR3 amino acid clonotypes. COPE and FqMerger were used to merge filtered high-quality paired reads into contigs. Contigs were aligned with BLAST to IMGT TRBV, TRBD and TRBJ reference genes, and CDR3 was defined per IMGT. Any clonotype with a frequency above 0.1% was classified as a highly expanded clone. Shannon entropy served as the measure of repertoire diversity, while the Gini coefficient captured V-J evenness. A clonotype was considered public if more than one individual shared it. The public reads were run again by TCRdb, first through fastp at Q25 and then through MiXCR, and only productive beta chains were kept. Entries that share a CDR3 protein sequence are merged under the most common genes and DNA. The V and J calls and clone size are TCRdb's, not the authors'. This sample comprises roughly 510,000 distinct CDR3 sequences, roughly a sixth of them detected only once. Around 11% of the sample goes to the ten largest clones.

The data were taken from a study of regulatory T cells in long-lasting Graves disease (dated by TCRdb to the early 2020s). Some background on the complete study: Antithyroid drugs had been taken for less than 3 months by newly diagnosed Graves' disease patients. Persistent Graves' disease patients were compared with newly diagnosed Graves' disease patients by peripheral blood TCR sequencing and RNA sequencing. A total of roughly 35 samples underwent TCR sequencing, from about 13 patients with persistent Graves' disease and 20 or so patients with newly diagnosed Graves' disease. The study was conducted in China and was registered as a clinical trial. General conclusions and limits of the study: The study examined only peripheral blood because the primary lesion, thyroid tissue, could not be accessed. The small sample size was acknowledged by the authors as a limitation that may reduce accuracy. Persistent disease showed preferential use of TRBV28, TRBJ1-2 and TRBJ2-5, whereas newly diagnosed disease favored TRBV20-1 and TRBJ2-1. A larger number of public clonotypes was shared among persistent patients (around 2,700) than among newly diagnosed patients (roughly 970). Sequencing and analysis were restricted to the TCR beta chain. Compared with newly diagnosed patients, patients with persistent Graves' disease had lower TCR Shannon entropy and fewer highly expanded clones, which suggests clonal expansion.

Looking up the germline V gene (reference sequence) yields CDR1 PRHDT and CDR2 FYEKMQ. V is pared back by 5 bases and J by 0 bases, with 13 bases lying between the germline termini. There are 16 amino acids in the CDR3, from cysteine to phenylalanine inclusive. Here the CDR3 DNA is all that survives: 48 bases in frame from base 1. Taken with the paper, the label for time point translates to: newly diagnosed GD, antithyroid drugs for less than 3 months. For both TCR sequencing and RNA sequencing, RNA was extracted from PBMCs using TRIzol. The diagnosis of Graves' disease followed American Thyroid Association guidelines. Patients were recruited from an endocrinology department in Xi'an, China. Each patient gave approximately 10 milliliters of peripheral blood, collected in an EDTA anticoagulant tube. Ficoll Paque Plus density gradient separation was used to isolate PBMCs, and no further T cell sorting was performed. An Agilent 2100 Bioanalyzer and agarose gel were used to check RNA quality, while a NanoDrop 2000 measured RNA concentration.

These data also featured in a second study, about T cells in Graves' hyperthyroidism and ophthalmopathy. From that second study: Stable Graves' hyperthyroidism was defined as the absence of progression to ophthalmopathy over 18 months of follow-up. Hyperthyroidism patients were aged 18 to 65 years and newly diagnosed, with disease duration of less than 2 months. Patients with uncontrolled infections, other autoimmune diseases, pregnancy or lactation were excluded. Diagnoses were based on clinical symptoms, serum thyroxine and TRAb, thyroid ultrasound and orbital computed tomography. For the first round of RT-PCR on the TCR CDR3, the HTBI primer set was used together with the Qiagen OneStep RT-PCR kit. Most expanded thyroid clonotypes (frequency above 0.001) were also detected in blood, suggesting blood repertoires may reflect thyroid immune responses. Ophthalmopathy was separated from stable hyperthyroidism by a 13 V-J signature model, with approximately 85% sensitivity and 81% to 83% specificity obtained in cross-validation and 80%/75% obtained in testing. In validation, progression to ophthalmopathy was predicted by the model with 55% to 71% sensitivity and 72% to 85% specificity, a median of roughly six months before onset. To identify distinguishing TCR V-J signatures, a discovery cohort of 90 to 100 patients was used, comprising 40 to 45 with Graves' ophthalmopathy and approximately 57 with stable Graves' hyperthyroidism. An independent validation cohort of under 20 hyperthyroidism patients and about 15 patients who later progressed to ophthalmopathy tested prospective prediction of ophthalmopathy. For training and testing, the approximately 92 patients in the discovery cohort were randomly divided in a 7:3 ratio. In about six Graves' hyperthyroidism patients, the study also compared T-cell repertoires from thyroid tissue with T-cell repertoires from blood. After blood sampling, hyperthyroidism patients were treated with methimazole at a starting dose of 30 mg daily, and ophthalmopathy patients were treated with high-dose intravenous methylprednisolone. Libraries were constructed in a second round of multiplex PCR, after which size selection and purification were carried out. Libraries were sequenced paired-end with 100 bp reads on an Illumina HiSeq2000. SOAPnuke was used to process the raw data, with reads discarded if the reads contained adapters or uncalled bases, had a mean Phred below 15, or lacked an exact constant-primer or identifier match. High-quality paired reads were merged using COPE v1.2.5, and each unique nucleotide sequence was defined as a clonotype. MiTCR v1.1 was used to align the clonotypes against IMGT TRBV, TRBD and TRBJ reference segments. The analysis included only V-J combinations with a frequency above 0.0001, which together covered 99% to 99.2% of the repertoires. The TCS score was defined as the ratio of F50 (clonal expansion) to E x V (chaos), calculated using BLOSUM62-based TCRdist between CDR3 peptides within each V-J. Welch's t-statistics and random forest reduced roughly 530 V-J features to roughly 13, which were used in a naive Bayes classifier (R e1071). Sample size was not statistically predetermined, and blinding of investigators to group allocation was not performed. According to the paper, TCR Vbeta CDR3 sequencing was carried out on 135 peripheral blood samples, which came from fewer than 50 ophthalmopathy, about 75 hyperthyroidism and roughly 17 progressor patients.

Sequences were derived from peripheral blood mononuclear cells (PBMCs), sampled at new diagnosis, from a patient treated with antithyroid drugs. This chain joins TRBV13 to TRBJ1-4, with a tentative D gene TRBD1 over 5 matching bases. This receptor was taken from a man between 18 and 35 years old with Graves disease. Donor details come from another sample of the same person, matched by shared clones. The CDR3 region has the sequence CASSKSTGATNEKLFF. The bases are TGTGCCAGCAGCAAATCCACAGGCGCAACTAATGAAAAACTGTTTTTT.